This T cell receptor (beta chain) was captured in a study of somatic mutations in cytotoxic T cells in rheumatoid arthritis. Looked up from germline, CDR1 is MNHEY and CDR2 is SVGAGI. The CDR3 is 14 amino acids. V lost 2 bases and J 4 bases, leaving 11 bases between the germline ends. Assay: immunoSEQ multiplex PCR; the TCRdb copy retains only in-frame clones and omits some. The table records tens of thousands of clones, 86% of them present only once. This sequence joins TRBV6-5 and TRBJ1-1; no clear D gene. The sample consisted of CD8+ T cells sorted from blood. This TCR was recovered from a woman aged 50 to 60 in good health. The CDR3, as DNA: TGTGCCAGCAGTTACGATGGGAAAGGCACTGAAGCTTTCTTT. Its translation is CASSYDGKGTEAFF.